A selection of T cell receptor beta chains follows, all from one sample in a study of blood T cell repertoires in COVID-19. Sequenced by immunoSEQ multiplex PCR; TCRdb stores in-frame clones only, minus some. The table includes around 240,000 clones, 70% to 90% detected once. Sequenced material: peripheral blood. All receptors derive from a man aged 35 to 55 with acute or convalescent COVID-19. CDR3s include the opening cysteine and the closing phenylalanine or tryptophan. Each record gives: CDR3 DNA, CDR3 protein, clone size, D gene, J gene, V gene. The D gene is left open where the match is weak. Where a row states a size, it is once, few, many or the class of an expanded clone; other rows omit it.

cdr3_nt: TGTGCCAGCAGCCTCCCGCTATCAACTAATGAAAAACTGTTTTTT
cdr3_aa: CASSLPLSTNEKLFF
clone_size: once
d_call: -
j_call: TRBJ1-4
v_call: TRBV5-8

cdr3_nt: TGTGCCATCAGTGGGCTAGCGGGGCTCACAGATACGCAGTATTTT
cdr3_aa: CAISGLAGLTDTQYF
clone_size: -
d_call: TRBD2
j_call: TRBJ2-3
v_call: TRBV10-3

cdr3_nt: TGTGCCAGTAGATCGGTTGGGGTAGCGGATTACAATGAGCAGTTCTTC
cdr3_aa: CASRSVGVADYNEQFF
clone_size: -
d_call: -
j_call: TRBJ2-1
v_call: TRBV28

cdr3_nt: TGTGCCAGCAGTGATTTAGGGGGGGGAGAGACCCAGTACTTC
cdr3_aa: CASSDLGGGETQYF
clone_size: -
d_call: -
j_call: TRBJ2-5
v_call: TRBV2

cdr3_nt: TGTGCCAGCAGCTCCGGGACAGGGGCGCCTTATAGCAATCAGCCCCAGCATTTT
cdr3_aa: CASSSGTGAPYSNQPQHF
clone_size: once
d_call: TRBD1
j_call: TRBJ1-5
v_call: TRBV3-1/TRBV3-2

cdr3_nt: TGCGCCAGCAGCTTGGGGGCAGGGGGCAGAGATGGCTACACCTTC
cdr3_aa: CASSLGAGGRDGYTF
clone_size: -
d_call: TRBD1
j_call: TRBJ1-2
v_call: TRBV5-1

cdr3_nt: TGCGCCAGCAGCGGGGGGACAGCTTATAATTCACCCCTCCACTTT
cdr3_aa: CASSGGTAYNSPLHF
clone_size: -
d_call: TRBD1
j_call: TRBJ1-6
v_call: TRBV5-1

cdr3_nt: TGTGCCATCAGTGAGTCAGGGACAGGCGAAGCTTTCTTT
cdr3_aa: CAISESGTGEAFF
clone_size: few
d_call: TRBD1
j_call: TRBJ1-1
v_call: TRBV10-3

cdr3_nt: TGTGCCAGCAGCCAAGATCCAGATCAGCCCCAGCATTTT
cdr3_aa: CASSQDPDQPQHF
clone_size: -
d_call: -
j_call: TRBJ1-5
v_call: TRBV4-2

cdr3_nt: TGCAGCGTTGGAAGTCCTAGCTCTGGGGCCAACGTCCTGACTTTC
cdr3_aa: CSVGSPSSGANVLTF
clone_size: -
d_call: -
j_call: TRBJ2-6
v_call: TRBV29-1

cdr3_nt: TGTGCCAGCAGCTTAGAGGTCCGGACAGGGAAAGACTATGGCTACACCTTC
cdr3_aa: CASSLEVRTGKDYGYTF
clone_size: -
d_call: TRBD1
j_call: TRBJ1-2
v_call: TRBV7-9

cdr3_nt: TGTGCCAGCAGGCCGGGACAGGGGAAAGAAAAACTGTTTTTT
cdr3_aa: CASRPGQGKEKLFF
clone_size: -
d_call: TRBD1
j_call: TRBJ1-4
v_call: TRBV27

cdr3_nt: TGTGCCAGCAGCTTTCTCGAGGGCGGCGGCTACACCTTC
cdr3_aa: CASSFLEGGGYTF
clone_size: -
d_call: -
j_call: TRBJ1-2
v_call: TRBV5-6

cdr3_nt: TGTGCCAGCAGCTTGGGGGGCACTAGCACAGATACGCAGTATTTT
cdr3_aa: CASSLGGTSTDTQYF
clone_size: -
d_call: -
j_call: TRBJ2-3
v_call: TRBV5-4

cdr3_nt: TGTGCCTGGAGTACCAGGGGAAACACTGAAGCTTTCTTT
cdr3_aa: CAWSTRGNTEAFF
clone_size: -
d_call: -
j_call: TRBJ1-1
v_call: TRBV30

cdr3_nt: TGTGCCAGTAGTCTGTCGACAGGAATGAACACTGAAGCTTTCTTT
cdr3_aa: CASSLSTGMNTEAFF
clone_size: -
d_call: -
j_call: TRBJ1-1
v_call: TRBV19

cdr3_nt: TGTGCCAGCAGCTTATACACAGGCTACGAGCAGTACTTC
cdr3_aa: CASSLYTGYEQYF
clone_size: -
d_call: -
j_call: TRBJ2-7
v_call: TRBV7-3

cdr3_nt: TGTGCCAGCAGCCGGGGGGGTCAGAGGACCACCGGGGAGCTGTTTTTT
cdr3_aa: CASSRGGQRTTGELFF
clone_size: -
d_call: TRBD2
j_call: TRBJ2-2
v_call: TRBV7-3

cdr3_nt: TGTGCCAGCAGTTGGGGCCAGAACTATGGCTACACCTTC
cdr3_aa: CASSWGQNYGYTF
clone_size: -
d_call: -
j_call: TRBJ1-2
v_call: TRBV12-3/TRBV12-4

cdr3_nt: TGTGCCAGCAGTTGGGACAACAATCAGCCCCAGCATTTT
cdr3_aa: CASSWDNNQPQHF
clone_size: many
d_call: -
j_call: TRBJ1-5
v_call: TRBV6-2/TRBV6-3

cdr3_nt: TGCGCCAGCAGAGTAGGGGTTGGGGAGACCCAGTACTTC
cdr3_aa: CASRVGVGETQYF
clone_size: -
d_call: -
j_call: TRBJ2-5
v_call: TRBV5-1

cdr3_nt: TGTGCCAGCAGCTTACTAGGAGCTAGCAATGAGCAGTTCTTC
cdr3_aa: CASSLLGASNEQFF
clone_size: -
d_call: -
j_call: TRBJ2-1
v_call: TRBV7-6

cdr3_nt: TGCGCCAGCAGCTTAGAGCGGGGGGGCCAAGATGAGCAGTTCTTC
cdr3_aa: CASSLERGGQDEQFF
clone_size: -
d_call: TRBD2
j_call: TRBJ2-1
v_call: TRBV5-1

cdr3_nt: TGTGCCAGCACCACAGGGTCGAGAAACACCGGGGAGCTGTTTTTT
cdr3_aa: CASTTGSRNTGELFF
clone_size: -
d_call: -
j_call: TRBJ2-2
v_call: TRBV6-5

cdr3_nt: TGTGCCAGCAGTTCCACCGGGACTAGCGGGGGGGGATGGGAGACCCAGTACTTC
cdr3_aa: CASSSTGTSGGGWETQYF
clone_size: -
d_call: TRBD2
j_call: TRBJ2-5
v_call: TRBV28

cdr3_nt: TGTGCCAGCAGCCTAGGAGGGAGGGACTATGGCTACACCTTC
cdr3_aa: CASSLGGRDYGYTF
clone_size: -
d_call: -
j_call: TRBJ1-2
v_call: TRBV9

cdr3_nt: TGTGCCAGCAGTTTTGGACAGCACTCTGGAAACACCATATATTTT
cdr3_aa: CASSFGQHSGNTIYF
clone_size: -
d_call: -
j_call: TRBJ1-3
v_call: TRBV5-5

cdr3_nt: TGCGCCAGCAGCTTTGAAGGGGACATGGGCTACACCTTC
cdr3_aa: CASSFEGDMGYTF
clone_size: few
d_call: -
j_call: TRBJ1-2
v_call: TRBV5-1

cdr3_nt: TGTGCCAGTAGTCTCCGGACAAGCTACGAGCAGTACTTC
cdr3_aa: CASSLRTSYEQYF
clone_size: -
d_call: -
j_call: TRBJ2-7
v_call: TRBV19